Described below is a single T cell receptor beta chain sequence and its context. Antigen unknown. Assay used: immunoSEQ multiplex PCR; TCRdb lists only in-frame clones, some missing. The sample carries about 85,000 clones, under 95% recorded once. This sample was included in a study of T cell responses to AZD1222 COVID-19 vaccine. Findings and caveats of the study: Clonal diversity may have been underestimated, and the donors were mostly white British, with more females than males. Spike-wide vaccine-associated CD4 TCRs dominated at 160-218 and 743-854. Spike-specific TCR breadth and depth both grew after two AZD1222 doses.

Germline V gene sequence: CDR1 DFQATT, CDR2 SNEGSKA (reference sequence). V shed 2 bases and J shed 8 bases, with 6 bases lying between them. This CDR3 is 11 amino acids long. This clonotype was sampled from an adult who received the AZD1222 COVID-19 vaccine. This sequence joins TRBV20-1 and TRBJ1-4; D uncertain. Sequenced material: peripheral blood, taken 28 days after the second AZD1222 dose. In DNA, the CDR3 is TGCAGTGCTAGATATCGGGAAAAACTGTTTTTT. Translated: CSARYREKLFF.